Below are 9 T cell receptor beta chains sequenced from a single sample in a study of T cells in localized non-small cell lung cancer. TCRdb keeps only in-frame clones here, not all; method: immunoSEQ multiplex PCR. The sample includes around 41,000 clones, more than 70% seen only once; the top ten take about 2.8%. The input for sequencing was peripheral blood, taken before any cancer treatment. These TCRs come from a female donor aged 60 or older with stage I squamous cell lung carcinoma.

The V gene is TRBV7-3, the J gene TRBJ2-7; 9 bases map to TRBD2. Germline V gives CDR1 SGHTA, CDR2 FQGTGA. Trimming at V came to 5 bases and at J to 1 base, leaving 9 bases not matched to a gene. The CDR3 totals 16 residues. CDR3 DNA: TGTGCCAGCAGCGTTGCTGGGACTAGCCTATCCTACGAGCAGTACTTC. Its translation is CASSVAGTSLSYEQYF.

The chain has TRBV12-5 and TRBJ1-1; D is ambiguous. Deletions cut 1 base from V and 3 bases from J, with 9 bases between. The CDR3 is 14 residues long. In germline, CDR1 is LGHNT, CDR2 FRNRAP. CDR3: CASGLGPGDTEAFF. CDR3 DNA: TGTGCTAGTGGTTTGGGGCCCGGGGACACTGAAGCTTTCTTT.

The chain uses TRBV4-1 and TRBJ1-3; no reliable D call. Germline V CDR1 and CDR2: MGHRA, YSYEKL. The CDR3 is 16 amino acids. The V and J ends lost 1 base and 1 base respectively, with 11 bases between them. The CDR3 here is CASSQGTRQSGNTIYF. The CDR3 nucleotides read TGCGCCAGCAGCCAAGGGACCAGGCAGTCTGGAAACACCATATATTTT.

CDR3 in amino acids: CASSGGQSSYNEQFF. CDR3 DNA sequence: TGTGCCAGCAGCGGTGGACAGAGCTCCTACAATGAGCAGTTCTTC. This chain links TRBV9 with TRBJ2-1; a weak D match, TRBD1 (6 bases). V was shortened by 3 bases and J by 0 bases, with 10 bases between the two germline ends. Germline values: CDR1 SGDLS, CDR2 YYNGEE. CDR3 length: 15 amino acids.

The CDR3 DNA follows: TGTGCCACTGAAATAGCGGGACTGGGAGATACGCAGTATTTT. This sequence encodes CATEIAGLGDTQYF. This chain links TRBV2 with TRBJ2-3; 8 nucleotides align to TRBD2. The V gene's germline CDR1 is SNHLY and CDR2 FYNNEI. The CDR3 is 14 amino acids. V trimming: 10 bases; J trimming: 5 bases; junction bases outside the gene matches: 11.

On this clone itself: Other DNA sequences in this sample translate to the same CDR3. V and J are TRBV7-9 and TRBJ2-7, with 8 nucleotides matching TRBD1. CDR3 length: 12 amino acids. V trimming: 5 bases; J trimming: 5 bases; junction bases outside the gene matches: 2. Germline V gene lookup returns CDR1 SEHNR and CDR2 FQNEAQ (reference sequence). The CDR3 sequence: CASSLTGDEQYF. The CDR3 DNA reads TGTGCCAGCAGCCTGACAGGGGACGAGCAGTACTTC.

The rearrangement joins TRBV7-6 to TRBJ2-2; perhaps D is TRBD1 or TRBD2 (5 bases each). Deletions cut 6 bases from V and 7 bases from J, with 18 bases between. CDR1 is SGHVS, CDR2 FNYEAQ, per germline. The CDR3 extends over 15 amino acids. CDR3 nucleotide sequence: TGTGCCAGCAGTTTCCCCGGGGCCGCGGGCGGGGAGCTGTTTTTT. The encoded protein is CASSFPGAAGGELFF.

The rearrangement joins TRBV19 to TRBJ2-1, with D possibly called TRBD1 or TRBD2 (5 bases each). Germline CDR1 is LNHDA and CDR2 is SQIVND (reference sequence). V lost 5 bases to trimming and J lost 12 bases, with 17 bases between them. CDR3 length equals 13 residues. CDR3 sequence: CASSVEGRALQFF. DNA for the CDR3: TGTGCCAGTAGTGTCGAGGGGAGAGCCTTGCAGTTCTTC.

The chain combines TRBV5-5 with TRBJ2-7; 9 bases match TRBD1. Trimming removed 0 bases from V and 6 bases from J; junction bases left unmatched: 7. This CDR3 has 15 residues. Germline assignment: CDR1 SGHKS and CDR2 YYEKEE (reference sequence). Here the CDR3 DNA reads TGTGCCAGCAGCTTGGAGGGACAGGGAAGGGCCGAGCAGTACTTC. It yields the protein CASSLEGQGRAEQYF.